This is a list of T cell receptor beta chains from one sample in a study of PD-1 blockade in classical Hodgkin lymphoma. Method: immunoSEQ multiplex PCR; TCRdb's copy keeps in-frame clones and lacks some. The repertoire includes roughly 56,000 clones, 70% to 90% of them detected once, and roughly 8.1% sits in the top ten. This material consisted of peripheral blood mononuclear cells (PBMCs), taken before the fourth cycle of nivolumab. Source of these receptors: a human donor with classical Hodgkin lymphoma. Both conserved end residues are part of each CDR3. Each record gives: D gene, V gene, clone size, J gene, CDR3 protein, CDR3 DNA. The D gene is left open where the match is weak. The size entry is marked missing in some rows and otherwise reads once, few, many or a size class.

NA	TRBV28	NA	TRBJ2-4	CASSATGIVNIQYF	TGTGCCAGCAGTGCTACAGGGATTGTAAACATTCAGTACTTC
TRBD1	TRBV9	NA	TRBJ2-7	CASSTGQGAYEQYF	TGTGCCAGCAGCACAGGACAGGGGGCCTACGAGCAGTACTTC
NA	TRBV5-1	once	TRBJ2-3	CASSLLQGSDTQYF	TGCGCCAGCAGCTTACTACAGGGCTCAGATACGCAGTATTTT
NA	TRBV27	NA	TRBJ2-5	CASSPSLLGEETQYF	TGTGCCAGCAGTCCGTCTCTCCTGGGAGAAGAGACCCAGTACTTC
TRBD1	TRBV5-8	NA	TRBJ1-4	CASSRDGGTGNEKLFF	TGTGCCAGCAGCCGCGATGGCGGGACAGGGAATGAAAAACTGTTTTTT
TRBD1	TRBV5-1	NA	TRBJ1-1	CASSPGTGGSEAFF	TGCGCCAGCAGCCCAGGGACAGGGGGGTCTGAAGCTTTCTTT
NA	TRBV2	NA	TRBJ2-4	CAGSESHTVIQYF	TGTGCCGGATCGGAGAGCCACACAGTAATTCAGTACTTC
NA	TRBV5-1	NA	TRBJ1-1	CASSLVGEKNTEAFF	TGCGCCAGCAGCTTGGTGGGGGAGAAGAACACTGAAGCTTTCTTT
NA	TRBV2	NA	TRBJ1-1	CASSEGAGTEAFF	TGTGCCAGCAGTGAGGGGGCTGGCACTGAAGCTTTCTTT
NA	TRBV5-1	NA	TRBJ2-5	CASSLSRWNQETQYF	TGCGCCAGCAGCTTGAGCAGGTGGAACCAAGAGACCCAGTACTTC
TRBD1	TRBV9	once	TRBJ2-3	CASSDRTGAGTDTQYF	TGTGCCAGCAGCGACCGGACAGGGGCCGGCACAGATACGCAGTATTTT
NA	TRBV25-1	NA	TRBJ1-3	CASSLSGNTIYF	TGTGCCAGTTCCTTATCTGGAAACACCATATATTTT
NA	TRBV5-1	NA	TRBJ1-2	CASSFLLSVGGYTF	TGCGCCAGCAGCTTCCTACTGTCTGTGGGTGGCTACACCTTC
NA	TRBV5-1	NA	TRBJ1-6	CASSLEVSNSPLHF	TGCGCCAGCAGCTTGGAGGTTTCGAATTCACCCCTCCACTTT
NA	TRBV6-5	once	TRBJ1-4	CASSYGQTINEKLFF	TGTGCCAGCAGTTACGGACAGACAATAAATGAAAAACTGTTTTTT
NA	TRBV6-5	NA	TRBJ1-3	CASTHRAGVGNTIYF	TGTGCCAGCACCCACCGGGCCGGAGTGGGAAACACCATATATTTT
NA	TRBV6-5	NA	TRBJ2-7	CASSRRVKAYEQYF	TGTGCCAGCAGCCGCAGGGTCAAGGCCTACGAGCAGTACTTC
NA	TRBV5-1	NA	TRBJ2-2	CASSTPGPDTGELFF	TGCGCCAGCAGTACCCCCGGGCCTGACACCGGGGAGCTGTTTTTT
NA	TRBV6-5	NA	TRBJ1-1	CASSYGGNTEAFF	TGTGCCAGCAGTTACGGGGGTAACACTGAAGCTTTCTTT
NA	TRBV5-1	NA	TRBJ2-3	CASSLVGGSQDTQYF	TGCGCCAGCAGCTTGGTGGGAGGATCTCAAGATACGCAGTATTTT
TRBD1	TRBV7-2	NA	TRBJ1-5	CASSYRLGTGWQPQHF	TGTGCCAGCAGTTACCGACTCGGGACAGGGTGGCAGCCCCAGCATTTT
TRBD1	TRBV9	NA	TRBJ1-5	CASSEGTGYNQPQHF	TGTGCCAGCAGCGAGGGGACAGGGTACAATCAGCCCCAGCATTTT
TRBD1	TRBV5-1	few	TRBJ1-2	CASSRDRSYGYTF	TGCGCCAGCAGCCGGGACAGAAGCTATGGCTACACCTTC
NA	TRBV28	NA	TRBJ1-2	CASSLAGATPTNYGYTF	TGTGCCAGCAGTTTAGCGGGGGCTACGCCGACTAACTATGGCTACACCTTC
TRBD1	TRBV5-1	NA	TRBJ2-1	CASSRQGPSYNEQFF	TGCGCCAGCAGCCGACAGGGGCCCTCCTACAATGAGCAGTTCTTC
NA	TRBV28	NA	TRBJ2-1	CASSYSTGRGFNEQFF	TGTGCCAGCAGTTACTCGACGGGAAGGGGATTCAATGAGCAGTTCTTC
TRBD1	TRBV5-1	NA	TRBJ1-1	CASSLAGDRNTEAFF	TGCGCCAGCAGCTTGGCCGGGGACAGGAACACTGAAGCTTTCTTT
NA	TRBV5-1	NA	TRBJ2-5	CASRGGPQETQYF	TGCGCCAGCAGAGGGGGGCCCCAAGAGACCCAGTACTTC